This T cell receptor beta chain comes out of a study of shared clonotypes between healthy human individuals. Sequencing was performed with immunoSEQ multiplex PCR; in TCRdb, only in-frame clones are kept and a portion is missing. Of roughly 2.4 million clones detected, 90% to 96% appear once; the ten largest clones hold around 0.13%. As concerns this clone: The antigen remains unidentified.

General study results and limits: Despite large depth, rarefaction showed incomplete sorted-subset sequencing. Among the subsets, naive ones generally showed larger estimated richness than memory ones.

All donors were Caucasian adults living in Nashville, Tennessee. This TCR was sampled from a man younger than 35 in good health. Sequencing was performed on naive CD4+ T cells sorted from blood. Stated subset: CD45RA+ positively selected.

The DNA for the CDR3 is TGTGCCAGCGGCCCAAAGGGGGCAGTGCAGTTCTTC. Translation gives CASGPKGAVQFF. This chain joins TRBV6-6 and TRBJ2-1; TRBD1 matches at 7 bases. This CDR3 has 12 residues. The germline gives CDR1 MNHNY, CDR2 SVGAGI (reference sequence). V shed 8 bases and J 12 bases; nucleotides not matched to a gene: 10.